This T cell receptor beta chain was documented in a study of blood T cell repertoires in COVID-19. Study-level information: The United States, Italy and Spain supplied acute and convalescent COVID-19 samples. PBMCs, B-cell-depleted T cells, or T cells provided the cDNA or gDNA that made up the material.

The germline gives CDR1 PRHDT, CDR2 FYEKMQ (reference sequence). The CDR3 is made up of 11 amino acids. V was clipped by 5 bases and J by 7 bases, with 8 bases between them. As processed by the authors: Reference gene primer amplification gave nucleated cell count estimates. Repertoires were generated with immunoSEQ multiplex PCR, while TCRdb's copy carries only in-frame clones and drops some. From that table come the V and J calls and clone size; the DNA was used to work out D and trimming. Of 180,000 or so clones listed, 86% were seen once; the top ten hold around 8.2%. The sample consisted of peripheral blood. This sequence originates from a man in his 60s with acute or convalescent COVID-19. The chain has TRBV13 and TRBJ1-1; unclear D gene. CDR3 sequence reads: CASSPRGEAFF. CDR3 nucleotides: TGTGCCAGCAGCCCTCGGGGTGAAGCTTTCTTT.